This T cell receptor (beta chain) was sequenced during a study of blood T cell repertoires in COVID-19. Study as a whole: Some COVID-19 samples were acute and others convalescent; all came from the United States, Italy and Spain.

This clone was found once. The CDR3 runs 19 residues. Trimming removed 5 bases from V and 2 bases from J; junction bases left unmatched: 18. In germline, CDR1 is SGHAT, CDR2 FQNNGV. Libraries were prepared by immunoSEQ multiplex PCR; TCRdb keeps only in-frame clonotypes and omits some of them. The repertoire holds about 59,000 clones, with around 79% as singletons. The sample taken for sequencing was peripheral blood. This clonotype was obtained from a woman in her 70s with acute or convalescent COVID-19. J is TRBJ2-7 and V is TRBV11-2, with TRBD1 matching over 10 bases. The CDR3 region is CASSPLNRARGQGPYEQYF. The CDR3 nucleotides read TGTGCCAGCAGCCCCCTTAACAGGGCTAGGGGACAGGGGCCCTACGAGCAGTACTTC.